The rows below give T cell receptor beta chains drawn from one sample of a study of CD8+ T cells in alopecia areata. TCRdb's table, derived via immunoSEQ multiplex PCR, lists solely in-frame clones and lacks some. The sample holds around 270,000 clones; roughly 60% are singletons and the top ten take under 2%. The specimen comprised CD4+ T cells sorted from blood, sampled at week 24, from a patient treated with tofacitinib. Receptors originate from a human donor with alopecia areata. CDR3s include the opening cysteine and the closing phenylalanine or tryptophan. Fields, in order: J gene, clone size, V gene, D gene, CDR3 protein, CDR3 DNA. The D gene is left open where the match is weak. A row's size may be missing; if present it is once, few, many or a size class.

TRBJ1-1	few	TRBV5-4	-	CASSLPGRETEAFF	TGTGCCAGCAGCTTGCCGGGAAGGGAAACTGAAGCTTTCTTT
TRBJ1-3	few	TRBV23-1	-	CASRPGRPGGGGNTIYF	TGCGCCAGCCGCCCAGGACGCCCGGGGGGCGGCGGAAACACCATATATTTT
TRBJ2-2	few	TRBV9	-	CASSVVSEYTGELFF	TGTGCCAGCAGCGTGGTCAGTGAATACACCGGGGAGCTGTTTTTT
TRBJ2-5	-	TRBV5-1	-	CASSLSGRNQETQYF	TGCGCCAGCAGCTTGAGTGGGCGGAACCAAGAGACCCAGTACTTC
TRBJ1-1	few	TRBV5-6	-	CASSLIGTTEAFF	TGTGCCAGCAGCTTGATAGGGACAACTGAAGCTTTCTTT
TRBJ2-1	-	TRBV15	TRBD2	CATSRSTTSGNEQFF	TGTGCCACCAGCAGATCGACGACTAGCGGCAATGAGCAGTTCTTC
TRBJ2-5	few	TRBV27	-	CASSRSLSGYETQYF	TGTGCCAGCAGCCGCTCCCTTTCGGGGTATGAGACCCAGTACTTC
TRBJ2-7	-	TRBV2	TRBD1	CASRQQGTGATGEQYF	TGTGCCAGCAGGCAACAAGGGACAGGGGCGACCGGCGAGCAGTACTTC
TRBJ2-7	-	TRBV9	-	CASSVDGDGSYEQYF	TGTGCCAGCAGCGTAGATGGGGACGGCTCCTACGAGCAGTACTTC
TRBJ2-7	-	TRBV28	TRBD1	CASSYDRAQQYF	TGTGCCAGCAGTTACGACAGGGCGCAGCAGTACTTC
TRBJ1-5	-	TRBV5-6	-	CASSLGGGTEQPQHF	TGTGCCAGCAGCTTGGGAGGAGGGACGGAACAGCCCCAGCATTTT
TRBJ2-7	-	TRBV4-2	-	CASSQDKGGRPYEQYF	TGTGCCAGCAGCCAAGATAAAGGCGGCAGACCCTACGAGCAGTACTTC
TRBJ2-7	-	TRBV5-1	-	CASSSDKGQYF	TGCGCCAGCAGCTCGGACAAGGGGCAGTACTTC
TRBJ2-7	few	TRBV4-3	-	CASSQDRRHEQYF	TGCGCCAGCAGCCAAGATCGCAGACACGAGCAGTACTTC
TRBJ2-1	once	TRBV6-1	-	CASRGIDSYNEQFF	TGTGCCAGCAGAGGTATAGACTCCTACAATGAGCAGTTCTTC
TRBJ2-7	once	TRBV5-1	-	CASSLGEAARWNEQYF	TGCGCCAGCAGCTTGGGGGAGGCCGCCCGGTGGAACGAGCAGTACTTC
TRBJ1-6	-	TRBV30	-	CAWTGQNNSPLHF	TGTGCCTGGACGGGACAAAACAATTCACCCCTCCACTTT
TRBJ2-7	-	TRBV7-2	TRBD1	CASSPGWAGQGSIEQYF	TGTGCCAGCAGCCCGGGATGGGCGGGACAGGGATCCATCGAGCAGTACTTC
TRBJ2-1	-	TRBV2	-	CASSETTEQFF	TGTGCCAGCAGTGAGACGACTGAGCAGTTCTTC
TRBJ1-2	once	TRBV14	-	CASNPPFRLYTF	TGTGCCAGCAACCCCCCGTTTCGTCTCTACACCTTC
TRBJ1-1	-	TRBV29-1	-	CSVAGLNTEAFF	TGCAGCGTTGCGGGGCTGAACACTGAAGCTTTCTTT
TRBJ2-5	few	TRBV27	TRBD2	CASSYSPRGGQETQYF	TGTGCCAGCAGTTATAGTCCTCGCGGGGGCCAAGAGACCCAGTACTTC
TRBJ1-5	-	TRBV5-1	-	CASSLEGGNQPQHF	TGCGCCAGCAGCTTGGAAGGAGGCAATCAGCCCCAGCATTTT
TRBJ2-5	-	TRBV7-2	-	CASSFSYQETQYF	TGTGCCAGCAGCTTTAGCTACCAAGAGACCCAGTACTTC
TRBJ1-2	-	TRBV18	TRBD1	CASSPFPPGTGPSYGYTF	TGTGCCAGCTCACCCTTTCCCCCAGGGACAGGGCCAAGCTATGGCTACACCTTC
TRBJ2-1	few	TRBV10-3	-	CAISPTGTQYNEQFF	TGTGCCATCTCGCCCACAGGGACACAATACAATGAGCAGTTCTTC
TRBJ2-3	-	TRBV19	-	CASSDRGALYTDTQYF	TGTGCCAGTAGCGATAGGGGGGCACTCTACACAGATACGCAGTATTTT
TRBJ1-2	-	TRBV6-1	TRBD1	CASSENDRGFNGYTF	TGTGCCAGCAGTGAGAACGACAGGGGGTTCAATGGCTACACCTTC
TRBJ1-1	-	TRBV5-4	TRBD1	CASSLQGPNTEAFF	TGTGCCAGCAGCTTACAGGGGCCGAACACTGAAGCTTTCTTT
TRBJ2-1	few	TRBV15	-	CATSLRRSSYNEQFF	TGTGCCACCAGCCTTCGTAGGAGCTCCTACAATGAGCAGTTCTTC
TRBJ2-3	few	TRBV7-9	-	CASSPPRATGPISTQYF	TGTGCCAGCAGCCCCCCGCGAGCTACGGGGCCCATCTCTACGCAGTATTTT
TRBJ1-5	once	TRBV30	-	CAWSTRGNQPQHF	TGTGCCTGGAGTACTAGGGGCAATCAGCCCCAGCATTTT
TRBJ1-1	-	TRBV4-1	-	CASSPTADSRTEAFF	TGCGCCAGCAGCCCGACGGCGGACTCGAGGACTGAAGCTTTCTTT
TRBJ2-7	-	TRBV30	TRBD1	CAWTDHRGHYEQYF	TGTGCCTGGACCGATCACAGGGGGCATTACGAGCAGTACTTC
TRBJ2-3	few	TRBV4-1	-	CASRSPGRTDTQYF	TGCGCCAGCCGCTCCCCTGGACGCACAGATACGCAGTATTTT
TRBJ2-5	once	TRBV5-1	TRBD1	CASSSPQGPTQETQYF	TGCGCCAGCAGCTCCCCACAGGGGCCCACCCAAGAGACCCAGTACTTC
TRBJ1-6	-	TRBV19	TRBD1	CASSTGDRPAYNSPLHF	TGTGCCAGTAGTACCGGGGACAGGCCAGCCTATAATTCACCCCTCCACTTT
TRBJ2-2	-	TRBV19	-	CASTGRAYTGELFF	TGTGCCAGTACCGGCAGGGCCTACACCGGGGAGCTGTTTTTT
TRBJ1-6	once	TRBV4-1	-	CASSQEWTESPLHF	TGCGCCAGCAGCCAAGAGTGGACAGAATCACCCCTCCACTTT